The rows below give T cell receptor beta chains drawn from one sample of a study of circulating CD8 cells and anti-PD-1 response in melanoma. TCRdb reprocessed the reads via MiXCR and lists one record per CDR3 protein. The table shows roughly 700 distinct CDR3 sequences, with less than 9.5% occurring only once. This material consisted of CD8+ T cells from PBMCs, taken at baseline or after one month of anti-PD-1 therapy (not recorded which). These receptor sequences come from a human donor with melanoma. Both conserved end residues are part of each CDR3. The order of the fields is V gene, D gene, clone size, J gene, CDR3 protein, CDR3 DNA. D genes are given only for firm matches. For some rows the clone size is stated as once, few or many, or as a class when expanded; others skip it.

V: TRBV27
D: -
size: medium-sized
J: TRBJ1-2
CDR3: CASSLSTGVHGYTF
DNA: TGTGCCAGCAGTTTATCTACAGGAGTCCATGGCTACACCTTC

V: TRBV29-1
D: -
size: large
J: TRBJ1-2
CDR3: CSVEDRNYGYTF
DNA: TGCAGCGTTGAGGACAGAAACTATGGCTACACCTTC

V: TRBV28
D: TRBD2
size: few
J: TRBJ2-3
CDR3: CASSLERGESDTQYF
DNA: TGTGCCAGCAGTTTGGAGCGGGGGGAGTCTGATACGCAGTATTTT

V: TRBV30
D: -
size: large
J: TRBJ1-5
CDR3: CAWTTGNQPQHF
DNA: TGTGCCTGGACGACCGGTAATCAGCCCCAGCATTTT

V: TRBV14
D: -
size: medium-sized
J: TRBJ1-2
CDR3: CASSRGYYGYTF
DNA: TGTGCCAGCAGCCGAGGGTACTATGGCTACACCTTC

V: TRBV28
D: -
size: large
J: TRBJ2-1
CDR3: CASSLPTGNEQFF
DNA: TGTGCCAGCAGTTTACCAACCGGGAATGAGCAGTTCTTC

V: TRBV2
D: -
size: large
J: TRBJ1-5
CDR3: CASSGGRGDFQPQHF
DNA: TGTGCCAGCAGTGGCGGTCGTGGGGACTTTCAGCCCCAGCATTTT

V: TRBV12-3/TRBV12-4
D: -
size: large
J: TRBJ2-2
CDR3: CASSLRQYTGELFF
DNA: TGTGCCAGCAGTTTGAGGCAGTACACCGGGGAGCTGTTTTTT

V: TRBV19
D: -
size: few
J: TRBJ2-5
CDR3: CASRNRAKETQYF
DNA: TGTGCCAGTAGAAACCGGGCAAAAGAGACCCAGTACTTC

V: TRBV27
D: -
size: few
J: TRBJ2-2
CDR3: CASSLWAGVDTGELFF
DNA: TGTGCCAGCAGTTTATGGGCAGGGGTGGACACCGGGGAGCTGTTTTTT

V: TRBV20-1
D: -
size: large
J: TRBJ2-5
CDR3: CSAPRDIQETQYF
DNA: TGCAGTGCCCCTCGGGACATACAAGAGACCCAGTACTTC

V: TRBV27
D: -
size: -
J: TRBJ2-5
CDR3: CASGGAFTEETRYF
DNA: TGTGCCAGCGGGGGGGCTTTCACGGAAGAGACCCGTTACTTC

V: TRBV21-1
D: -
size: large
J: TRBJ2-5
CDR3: CASSEPGDQETQYF
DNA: TGTGCCAGCAGCGAACCCGGGGATCAAGAGACCCAGTACTTC

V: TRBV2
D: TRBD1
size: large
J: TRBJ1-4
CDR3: CASSDDRGMQLFF
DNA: TGTGCCAGCAGTGACGACAGGGGGATGCAACTGTTTTTT

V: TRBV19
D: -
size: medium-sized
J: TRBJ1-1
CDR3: CASSRGTDMNTEAFF
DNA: TGTGCCAGTAGTAGAGGGACGGACATGAACACTGAAGCTTTCTTT

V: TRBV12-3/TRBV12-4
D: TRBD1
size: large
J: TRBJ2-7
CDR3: CASSFSSGQGPYEQYF
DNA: TGTGCCAGCAGTTTTTCTTCGGGACAGGGGCCCTACGAGCAGTACTTC

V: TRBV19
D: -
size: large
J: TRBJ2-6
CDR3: CASSIGVSGANVLTF
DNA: TGTGCCAGTAGTATTGGAGTGTCTGGGGCCAACGTCCTGACTTTC

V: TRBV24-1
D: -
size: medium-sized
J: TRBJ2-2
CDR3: CATSDLPLVNANTGELFF
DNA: TGTGCCACCAGTGATTTACCTCTGGTTAACGCGAACACCGGGGAGCTGTTTTTT

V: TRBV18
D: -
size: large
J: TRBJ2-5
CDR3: CASSPSRTGKETQYF
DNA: TGTGCCAGCTCACCAAGCCGGACGGGGAAAGAGACCCAGTACTTC

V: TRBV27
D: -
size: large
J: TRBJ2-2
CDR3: CASSGTGELFF
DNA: TGTGCCAGCTCGGGGACCGGGGAGCTGTTTTTT

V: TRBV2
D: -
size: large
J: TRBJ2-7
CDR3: CASSEGDYEQYF
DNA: TGTGCCAGCAGTGAAGGGGACTACGAGCAGTACTTC

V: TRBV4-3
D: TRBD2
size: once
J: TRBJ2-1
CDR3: CASRQDRASGGEQFF
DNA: TGCGCCAGCAGGCAAGATAGGGCTAGCGGGGGGGAGCAGTTCTTC

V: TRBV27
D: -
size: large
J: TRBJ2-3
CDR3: CASSFELESTDTQYF
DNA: TGTGCCAGCAGTTTTGAGTTAGAAAGCACAGATACGCAGTATTTT

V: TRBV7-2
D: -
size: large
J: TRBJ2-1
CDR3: CASSLAGGHYNEQFF
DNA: TGTGCCAGCAGCTTAGCGGGGGGGCACTACAATGAGCAGTTCTTC

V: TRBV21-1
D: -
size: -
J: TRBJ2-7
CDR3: CASRKGKGGLSYEQYF
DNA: TGTGCCAGCAGGAAGGGGAAGGGAGGCCTCTCCTACGAGCAGTACTTC

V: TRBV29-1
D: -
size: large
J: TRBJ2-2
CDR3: CSVRPDSYTGELFF
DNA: TGCAGCGTTCGACCTGACAGCTACACCGGGGAGCTGTTTTTT

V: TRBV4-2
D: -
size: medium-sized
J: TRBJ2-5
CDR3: CASSQERETQYF
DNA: TGTGCCAGCAGCCAAGAAAGAGAGACCCAGTACTTC

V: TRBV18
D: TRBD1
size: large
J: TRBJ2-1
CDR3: CASSPRFEGASSYNEQFF
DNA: TGTGCCAGCTCACCACGTTTTGAGGGGGCCAGCTCCTACAATGAGCAGTTCTTC

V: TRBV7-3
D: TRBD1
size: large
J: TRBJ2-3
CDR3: CASSHLETGTGHTDTQYF
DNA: TGTGCCAGCAGCCATCTCGAAACCGGGACAGGGCACACAGATACGCAGTATTTT

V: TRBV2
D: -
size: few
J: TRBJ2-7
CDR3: CASRGGGQYF
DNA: TGTGCCAGCCGAGGGGGTGGGCAGTACTTC

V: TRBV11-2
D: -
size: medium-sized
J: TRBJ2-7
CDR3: CASSSTGPRDYEQYF
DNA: TGTGCCAGCAGCTCTACCGGGCCCCGGGACTACGAGCAGTACTTC

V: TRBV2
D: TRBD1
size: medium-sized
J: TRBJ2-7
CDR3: CASSGGTGFYEQYF
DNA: TGTGCCAGCAGTGGGGGGACAGGGTTTTATGAGCAGTACTTC

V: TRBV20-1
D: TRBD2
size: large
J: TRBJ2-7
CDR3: CSARTSGSYEQYF
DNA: TGCAGTGCTAGGACTAGCGGATCCTACGAGCAGTACTTC

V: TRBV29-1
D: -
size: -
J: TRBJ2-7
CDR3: CSATRDNYEQYF
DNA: TGCAGCGCTACCCGGGACAACTACGAGCAGTACTTC

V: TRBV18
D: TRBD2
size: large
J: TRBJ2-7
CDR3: CASSPSISGASYEQYF
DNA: TGTGCCAGCTCACCATCCATTAGCGGGGCTTCCTACGAGCAGTACTTC

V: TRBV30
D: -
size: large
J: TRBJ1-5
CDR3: CAWRGSDNQPQHF
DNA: TGTGCCTGGAGAGGGTCAGATAATCAGCCCCAGCATTTT

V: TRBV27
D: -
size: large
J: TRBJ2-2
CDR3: CASSLNILTGELFF
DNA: TGTGCCAGCAGTTTAAACATTCTCACCGGGGAGCTGTTTTTT

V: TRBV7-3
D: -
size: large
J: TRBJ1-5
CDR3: CASSLGDSNQPQHF
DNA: TGTGCCAGCAGCTTAGGGGATAGCAATCAGCCCCAGCATTTT

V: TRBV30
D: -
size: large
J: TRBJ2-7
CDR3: CAWSEGSSYEQYF
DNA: TGTGCCTGGAGTGAAGGGAGCTCCTACGAGCAGTACTTC

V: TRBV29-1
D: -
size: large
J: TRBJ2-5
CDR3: CSVESGIIQETQYF
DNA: TGCAGCGTTGAGTCAGGGATTATCCAAGAGACCCAGTACTTC

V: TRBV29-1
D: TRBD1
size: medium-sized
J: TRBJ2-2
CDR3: CSATGGPNTGELFF
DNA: TGCAGCGCGACAGGGGGCCCGAACACCGGGGAGCTGTTTTTT

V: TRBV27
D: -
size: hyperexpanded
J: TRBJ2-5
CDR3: CASGGAFTEETQYF
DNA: TGTGCCAGCGGGGGGGCTTTCACGGAAGAGACCCAGTACTTC

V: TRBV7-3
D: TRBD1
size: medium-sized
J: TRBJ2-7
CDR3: CASSRGQGREQYF
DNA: TGTGCCAGCAGCCGGGGACAGGGTCGCGAGCAGTACTTC

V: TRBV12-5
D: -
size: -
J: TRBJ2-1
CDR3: CASGPAGGNEQFF
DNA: TGTGCTAGTGGCCCCGCTGGGGGGAATGAGCAGTTCTTC

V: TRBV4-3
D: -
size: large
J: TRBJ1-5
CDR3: CASSQDEGPINPQHF
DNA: TGCGCCAGCAGCCAAGACGAGGGGCCAATCAACCCCCAGCATTTT

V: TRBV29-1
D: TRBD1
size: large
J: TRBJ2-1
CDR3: CSGRARGPSDEQFF
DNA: TGCAGCGGGAGGGCCAGGGGGCCATCCGATGAGCAGTTCTTC

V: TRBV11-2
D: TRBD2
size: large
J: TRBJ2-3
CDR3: CASSFSGGSTDTQYF
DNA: TGTGCCAGCAGCTTTAGCGGGGGGAGCACAGATACGCAGTATTTT

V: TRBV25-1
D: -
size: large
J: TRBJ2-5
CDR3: CASSDGTEYQETQYF
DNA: TGTGCCAGCAGTGACGGGACGGAGTACCAAGAGACCCAGTACTTC

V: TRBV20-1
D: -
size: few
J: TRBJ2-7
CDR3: CSARVMGGPSYEQYF
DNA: TGCAGTGCTAGAGTCATGGGGGGGCCTTCCTACGAGCAGTACTTC